The 8 T cell receptor beta chains below come from one sample, sequenced in a study of cytotoxic CD8 clonotypes in ibrutinib-treated CLL. TCRdb's copy holds only in-frame clones and misses some; the assay was immunoSEQ multiplex PCR. The sample lists approximately 300,000 clones; 80% were seen once. Sample: PBMCs, taken before ibrutinib treatment. The receptors here all came from a human donor with chronic lymphocytic leukemia.

The chain recombines TRBV11-2 with TRBJ2-1; 8 bases match TRBD2. Germline V gene data show CDR1 as SGHAT and CDR2 as FQNNGV. V shed 0 bases, J shed 10 bases, and the junction held 11 bases outside the gene matches. The CDR3 has 16 residues. The CDR3 loop reads CASSLDLLAGVIEQFF. In DNA, the CDR3 is TGTGCCAGCAGCTTAGATCTTCTAGCGGGTGTTATAGAGCAGTTCTTC. The full variable domain, in which reference TRBV11-2 and TRBJ2-1 provide the parts outside the CDR3, is EAGVAQSPRYKIIEKRQSVAFWCNPISGHATLYWYQQILGQGPKLLIQFQNNGVVDDSQLPKDRFSAERLKGVDSTLKIQPAKLEDSAVYLCASSLDLLAGVIEQFFGPGTRLTVL.

This clone was found a few times. V gene TRBV5-1 combines with J gene TRBJ1-5, with a tentative D call TRBD1 (6 bases). The V end was cut by 0 bases, the J end by 6 bases, with 13 bases between. CDR1 SGHRS and CDR2 YFSETQ come from the germline V gene. This CDR3 is built from 15 residues. For the CDR3, the DNA is TGCGCCAGCAGCTTGGTGCCAGGGGCAGGTCAGCCCCAGCATTTT. Translation: CASSLVPGAGQPQHF.

The chain combines TRBV29-1 with TRBJ2-7; 7 positions match TRBD2. CDR1 and CDR2 from the germline V gene are SQVTM and ANQGSEA. With 8 bases clipped from V and 0 bases from J, the junction kept 10 bases outside the gene matches. CDR3 length: 14 residues. The DNA for the CDR3 is TGCAGCCTTAGACTAGCCAAGAGCTCCTACGAGCAGTACTTC. Translating it yields CSLRLAKSSYEQYF.

The J gene is TRBJ2-1, the V gene TRBV4-3; 9 bases agree with TRBD1. From germline, CDR1 is LGHNA and CDR2 YSLEER. J gave up 9 bases and V 4 bases, and 7 bases lay outside the gene matches. The CDR3 consists of 14 residues. The CDR3 nucleotides are TGCGCCAGCAGCCCCGGGACAGGGTTAGGTGAGCAGTTCTTC. Translating it yields CASSPGTGLGEQFF.

The rearrangement links TRBV18 to TRBJ2-5; 9 bases align to TRBD1. Looked up from germline, CDR1 is KGHSH and CDR2 is LQKENI. The CDR3 contains 19 residues. V shed 8 bases and J 5 bases; nucleotides not matched to a gene: 24. In DNA form, the CDR3 reads TGTGCCAGCGAGGAGGTCAAACCGGGACAGGGAATGATTGGGGAGACCCAGTACTTC. Translating gives CASEEVKPGQGMIGETQYF.

The V call is TRBV6-5, the J call TRBJ2-6; no clear D. The CDR3 is 15 amino acids. The V end was cut by 0 bases, the J end by 1 base, with 4 bases between. The germline CDR1 and CDR2 sequences are MNHEY and SVGAGI. CDR3 sequence (DNA): TGTGCCAGCAGTTACTCTGCTTCTGGGGCCAACGTCCTGACTTTC. Translated, it gives CASSYSASGANVLTF.

The rearrangement links TRBV10-3 to TRBJ1-3, with D perhaps matching TRBD1 (5 bases). The germline V and J ends were trimmed by 6 bases and 2 bases, with 11 bases remaining between them. The CDR3 length is 14 residues. Germline assignment: CDR1 ENHRY and CDR2 SYGVKD. CDR3 nucleotides: TGTGCCATCAGAGCAGGGCTGGCTGGAAACACCATATATTTT. It encodes CAIRAGLAGNTIYF.

The chain couples TRBV11-2 to TRBJ1-2; D might be TRBD1 (5 bases). The V end lost 5 bases, the J end lost 6 bases, and 13 bases lay between the germline ends. Germline V gene sequence: CDR1 SGHAT, CDR2 FQNNGV. The CDR3 length is 13 residues. CDR3: CASSQPGGDGYTF. In DNA form, the CDR3 reads TGTGCCAGCAGCCAGCCGGGGGGGGATGGCTACACCTTC. The whole variable domain, remainder taken from reference TRBV11-2 and TRBJ1-2, is EAGVAQSPRYKIIEKRQSVAFWCNPISGHATLYWYQQILGQGPKLLIQFQNNGVVDDSQLPKDRFSAERLKGVDSTLKIQPAKLEDSAVYLCASSQPGGDGYTFGSGTRLTVV.